Sequencing of this T cell receptor (beta chain) was carried out in a study of cytomegalovirus exposure and HLA in healthy donors. Study-wide points: Whilst most TCR sequences proved rare, a subset of public TCRs occurred across many donors.

The V end was cut by 6 bases, the J end by 1 base, with 3 bases between. The CDR3 runs 11 residues. Germline V gene data show CDR1 as ENHRY and CDR2 as SYGVKD. In the PCR, 60 Vbeta and 13 Jbeta primers were used. Authors' data handling: In a later analysis, the count reached 74 million or so unique TCR beta chains, with about 9.9 million shared. Some clones are missing from TCRdb's copy, which holds only in-frame ones; the method was immunoSEQ multiplex PCR. The D gene and trimming were derived from the DNA, and the V and J assignments and clone size from that table. Of 150,000 to 200,000 clones listed, around 80% are singletons. As for this clone: The target antigen is unknown.

The sequence derives from a woman aged 40 to 49 in good health and CMV-seronegative. Sequencing was carried out using PBMCs. This sequence joins TRBV10-3 and TRBJ1-1; the D is unclear. The CDR3 here is CAISGNTEAFF. In nucleotides, the CDR3 is TGTGCCATCAGCGGGAACACTGAAGCTTTCTTT.